Each of the 9 T cell receptor beta chains below was sequenced from the same sample in a study of T cell repertoires in cytomegalovirus infection. Their antigens are not known. TCRdb re-called the reads with MiXCR, one entry per CDR3 protein. The repertoire has 650,000 to 850,000 distinct CDR3 sequences, under 35% of them found once; the top ten carry around 14%. Sequences were derived from cultured CD8+ T cells from PBMCs, sampled from culture after CMV antigen stimulation. The receptors stem from a human donor in good health (CMV status not recorded). Some clones in this sample may be carry-over from other donors' samples.

V usage is TRBV3-1 and J usage is TRBJ2-3, with TRBD2 identical over 9 bases. The CDR3 sequence is 19 residues long. J was trimmed by 2 bases and V by 0 bases; bases with no gene match: 12. Germline V gene data show CDR1 as LGHDT and CDR2 as YNNKEL (reference sequence). CDR3 in amino acids: CASSQDAELAGLPTDTQYF. CDR3 coding DNA: TGTGCCAGCAGCCAAGATGCGGAGCTAGCGGGACTGCCCACAGATACGCAGTATTTT.

In this sample, this clonotype turned up a few times. This chain connects TRBV5-6 to TRBJ2-7; possibly TRBD1 for D (6 bases). This CDR3 is built from 16 residues. From germline, CDR1 is SGHDT and CDR2 YYEEEE. V was cut by 4 bases and J by 4 bases, with 21 bases left in between. CDR3 nucleotides: TGTGCCAGCAGCACCCGGGGACATCCTATCCTTTACGAGCAGTACTTC. Protein: CASSTRGHPILYEQYF.

This clonotype appeared a few times. This rearrangement joins TRBV6-6 to TRBJ1-2; TRBD1 matches 11 bases. Germline V gene lookup returns CDR1 MNHNY and CDR2 SVGAGI (reference sequence). The CDR3 extends over 16 amino acids. Trimming cost V 5 bases and J 1 base; bases outside gene matches: 6. CDR3 loop: CASSITGTGGNYGYTF. CDR3 bases: TGTGCCAGCAGTATCACCGGGACAGGGGGTAACTATGGCTACACCTTC.

This chain links TRBV7-6 with TRBJ2-3, with 9 nucleotides matching TRBD1. After removal of 4 bases from V and 1 base from J, the junction contained 6 bases not matched to a gene. CDR1 is SGHVS, CDR2 FNYEAQ, per germline. The CDR3 is made up of 16 amino acids. This CDR3 reads CASSSSWTGGTDTQYF. In DNA, the CDR3 is TGTGCCAGCAGCTCCAGCTGGACAGGGGGCACAGATACGCAGTATTTT.

In this sample, this clonotype turned up many times. The rearrangement links TRBV7-2 to TRBJ2-5; 9 positions agree with TRBD1. Germline CDR1 SGHTA, CDR2 FQGNSA. This CDR3 region has 15 residues. V shed 1 base, J shed 5 bases, and the junction held 5 bases outside the gene matches. CDR3 DNA sequence: TGTGCCAGCAGCTTAGAGGGGACAGGGTGGGAGACCCAGTACTTC. It codes for CASSLEGTGWETQYF.

V usage is TRBV7-6 and J usage is TRBJ2-5, with D hard to call. There are 12 residues in the CDR3. The V gene's germline CDR1 is SGHVS and CDR2 FNYEAQ. Trimming took 5 bases from V and 5 from J, leaving 9 bases between them. The CDR3 protein is CASSDLRETQYF. CDR3 DNA: TGTGCCAGCAGCGATCTTAGGGAGACCCAGTACTTC.

This clonotype was counted at least ten times. The chain has TRBV4-3 and TRBJ2-3; perhaps TRBD2 as D (5 bases). This CDR3 spans 14 amino acids. The germline gives CDR1 LGHNA, CDR2 YSLEER. V lost 5 bases, J lost 3 bases, and 12 bases lay in between. The CDR3 sequence is CASSRELWTDTQYF. The CDR3 DNA follows: TGCGCCAGCAGCAGGGAGTTGTGGACAGATACGCAGTATTTT.

In its sample, this clonotype was seen once. The chain links TRBV5-6 to TRBJ2-7; the D gene is possibly TRBD1 (6 bases). The CDR3 length is 14 residues. Germline CDR1 is SGHDT and CDR2 is YYEEEE. The V end was cut by 3 bases, the J end by 3 bases, with 13 bases between. CDR3 bases: TGTGCCAGCAGCTCCGGGACATTAGGCTACGAGCAGTACGTC. Translating gives CASSSGTLGYEQYV.

CDR3 bases: TGTGCCAGCAGTTACTCGGGAGGAGGGAAGGTGTTCACTGAAGCTTTCTTT. This codes for CASSYSGGGKVFTEAFF. The chain couples TRBV6-2 or TRBV6-3 to TRBJ1-1; D unclear. This CDR3 region has 17 residues. The germline gives CDR1 MNHEY, CDR2 SVGEGT. Trimming removed 0 bases at V and 4 bases at J, with 18 bases between.